This T cell receptor (beta chain) was identified during a study of shared clonotypes between healthy human individuals. When replicate PCRs were run on sorted subsets, they used approximately 210 ng DNA, roughly 30,000 T cell genomes. Sequencing was performed with immunoSEQ multiplex PCR; in TCRdb, only in-frame clones are kept and a portion is missing. Seen here are more than 2,000,000 clones, about 92% observed once, and the top ten hold about 0.39%. V dropped 0 bases and J dropped 6; count of bases not matched to a gene: 5. The CDR3 runs 14 residues. CDR1 and CDR2 from the germline V gene are GTSNPN and SVGIG (reference sequence).

The rearrangement uses TRBV30 and TRBJ2-7; 10 positions agree with TRBD2. Sequencing was carried out using naive CD4+ T cells from PBMCs. Subset of the sample: CD45RA+ positively selected. The receptor was isolated from a man between 18 and 35 years old in good health. Some clones in this sample may be carry-over from other donors' samples. CDR3 DNA: TGTGCCTGGAGTGTAGCGGGGGGGCCCGCCGAGCAGTACTTC. This sequence encodes CAWSVAGGPAEQYF.